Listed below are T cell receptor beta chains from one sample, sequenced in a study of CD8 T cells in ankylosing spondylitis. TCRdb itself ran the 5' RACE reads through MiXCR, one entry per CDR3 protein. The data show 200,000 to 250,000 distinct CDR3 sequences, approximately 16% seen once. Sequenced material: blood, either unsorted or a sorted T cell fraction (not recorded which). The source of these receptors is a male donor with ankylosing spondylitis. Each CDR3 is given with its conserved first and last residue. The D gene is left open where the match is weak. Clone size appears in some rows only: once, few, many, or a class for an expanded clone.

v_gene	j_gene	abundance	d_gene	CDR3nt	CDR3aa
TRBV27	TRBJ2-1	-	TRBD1	TGTGCCAGCAGTATGACAGGGGTACCCTACAATGAGCAGTTCTTC	CASSMTGVPYNEQFF
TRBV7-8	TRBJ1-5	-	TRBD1	TGTGCCAGCAGCCACGGCCGGGAGGGGGCTGGTCAGCCCCAGCATTTT	CASSHGREGAGQPQHF
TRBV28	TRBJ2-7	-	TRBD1	TGTGCCAGCAGTCCAACCGGGACAGGCTACGAGCAGTACTTC	CASSPTGTGYEQYF
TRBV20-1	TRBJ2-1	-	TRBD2	TGCAGTGCTAGCCAAACTAGCGGGAGAGGCGATGAGCAGTTCTTC	CSASQTSGRGDEQFF
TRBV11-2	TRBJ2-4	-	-	TGTGCCAGCAGCAGCCACAGGGACATCAAAAACATTCAGTACTTC	CASSSHRDIKNIQYF
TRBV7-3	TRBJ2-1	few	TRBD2	TGTGCCAGCAGCCCAATGGAGCGGGGACCGTACAATGAGCAGTTCTTC	CASSPMERGPYNEQFF
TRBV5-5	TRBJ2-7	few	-	TGTGCCAGCAGAAATCGGGACCTCTCCTACGAGCAGTACTTC	CASRNRDLSYEQYF
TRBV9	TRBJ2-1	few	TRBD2	TGTGCCAGCAGCGTAGTAGCGGGGGGCCCGGGTGAGCAGTTCTTC	CASSVVAGGPGEQFF
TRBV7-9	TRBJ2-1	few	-	TGTGCCAGCAGCTTAGCGGAGCGGAATGAGCAGTTCTTC	CASSLAERNEQFF
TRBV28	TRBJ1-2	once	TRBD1	TGTGCCAGCACGGACAGGGGCGAACCCTATGGCTACACCTTC	CASTDRGEPYGYTF
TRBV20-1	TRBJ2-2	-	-	TGCAGTGCTAGAGTAGGGTTTGGCGGGGAGCTGTTTTTT	CSARVGFGGELFF
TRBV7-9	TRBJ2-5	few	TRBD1	TGTGCCAGCAGCTTGGGGTCGGACAGGGGGGTTCTTGTGACCCAGTACTTC	CASSLGSDRGVLVTQYF
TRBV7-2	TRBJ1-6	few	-	TGTGCCAGCAGCTTAGAAGGGGCCGCCTGGAATTCACCCCTCCACTTT	CASSLEGAAWNSPLHF
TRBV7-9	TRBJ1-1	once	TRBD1	TGTGCCAGCAGCTTACTAGGGACAGGGGGCCCGGCTGAAGCTTTCTTT	CASSLLGTGGPAEAFF
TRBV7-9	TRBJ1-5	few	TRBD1	TGTGCCAGCAGCTCTTGGGACAGTCCCGACAATCAGCCCCAGCATTTT	CASSSWDSPDNQPQHF
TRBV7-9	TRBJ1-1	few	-	TGTGCCAGCAGCTTCTTCCAGACGAACACTGAAGCTTTCTTT	CASSFFQTNTEAFF
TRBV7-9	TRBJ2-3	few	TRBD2	TGTGCCAGCAGCACGACTAGCGGGAGGACAGATACGCAGTATTTT	CASSTTSGRTDTQYF
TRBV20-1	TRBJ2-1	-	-	TGCAGTGCTGGGGTTCTCCATGAGCAGTTCTTC	CSAGVLHEQFF
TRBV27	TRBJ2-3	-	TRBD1	TGTGCCAGCAGTTTCCTCCCCCCGCAGGGGGTGCCCGCGCAGTATTTT	CASSFLPPQGVPAQYF
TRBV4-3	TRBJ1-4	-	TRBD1	TGCGCCAGCAGCCAAGATCTTACAGGGGGAGGAGAAAAACTGTTTTTT	CASSQDLTGGGEKLFF
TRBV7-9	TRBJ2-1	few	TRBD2	TGTGCCAGCAGCCCCATAGCGGGAGTATACAATGAGCAGTTCTTC	CASSPIAGVYNEQFF
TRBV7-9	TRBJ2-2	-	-	TGTGCCAGGAGAGACGGGAACACCGGGGAGCTGTTTTTT	CARRDGNTGELFF
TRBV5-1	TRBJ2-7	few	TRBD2	TGCGCCAGCTCCGGGGGGGGGCTCTTTTCATACGAGCAGTACTTC	CASSGGGLFSYEQYF
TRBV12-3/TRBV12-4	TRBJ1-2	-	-	TGTGCCAGCAGCCCCCGGGGCGGGGATCTCCTTTATGGCTACACCTTC	CASSPRGGDLLYGYTF
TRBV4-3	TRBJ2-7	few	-	TGCGCCAGCAGCCAAGATCTGGAGCCAGCCTACGAGCAGTACTTC	CASSQDLEPAYEQYF
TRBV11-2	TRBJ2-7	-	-	TGTGCCAGCAGCCCCATACTGACGTCGGGGGTCAACGAGCAGTACTTC	CASSPILTSGVNEQYF
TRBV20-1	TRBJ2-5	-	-	TGCAGTGCTAGAGATTGGGAACGGGAGACCCAGTACTTC	CSARDWERETQYF
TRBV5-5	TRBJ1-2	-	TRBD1	TGTGCCAGCAGCGTAACCGGGACAGGGGGCGAGAAGGATGGCTACACCTTC	CASSVTGTGGEKDGYTF
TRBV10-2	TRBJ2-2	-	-	TGCGCCACCCCAGGGGTGCACGGGGAGCTGTTTTTT	CATPGVHGELFF
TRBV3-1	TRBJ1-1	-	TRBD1	TGTGCCAGCAGCAATCGACAGGGGAACACTGAAGCTTTCTTT	CASSNRQGNTEAFF
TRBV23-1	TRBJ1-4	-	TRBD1	TGCGCCAGCAGACAACCCGGGACAGGGCCCTTAAACATCGCAACTAATGAAAAACTGTTTTTT	CASRQPGTGPLNIATNEKLFF
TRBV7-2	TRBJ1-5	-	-	TGTGCCAGCAGCTGGGAGGGGGAGGTAGATCAGCCCCAGCATTTT	CASSWEGEVDQPQHF
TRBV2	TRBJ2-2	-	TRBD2	TGTGCCAGCAATTTTGCGGGAGTTAATAGCACCGGGGAGCTGTTTTTT	CASNFAGVNSTGELFF
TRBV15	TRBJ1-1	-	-	TGTGCCACCAGCAGTGGGGCGGGGGTTGAAGCTTTCTTT	CATSSGAGVEAFF
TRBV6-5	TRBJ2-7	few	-	TGTGCCAGCAGATACGTAACCTACGAGCAGTACTTC	CASRYVTYEQYF
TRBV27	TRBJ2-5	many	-	TGTGCCAGCAGTAAGTGGGGCCAGGAGACCCAGTACTTC	CASSKWGQETQYF